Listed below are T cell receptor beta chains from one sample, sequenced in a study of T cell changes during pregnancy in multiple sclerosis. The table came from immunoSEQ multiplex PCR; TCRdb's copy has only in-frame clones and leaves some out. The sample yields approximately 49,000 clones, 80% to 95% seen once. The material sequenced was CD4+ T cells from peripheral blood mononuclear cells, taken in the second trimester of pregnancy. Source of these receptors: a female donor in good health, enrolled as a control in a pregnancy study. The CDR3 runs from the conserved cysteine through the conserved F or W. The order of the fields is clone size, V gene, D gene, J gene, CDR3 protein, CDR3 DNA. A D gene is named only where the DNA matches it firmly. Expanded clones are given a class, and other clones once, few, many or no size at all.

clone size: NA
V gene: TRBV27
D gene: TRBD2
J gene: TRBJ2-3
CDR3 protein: CASSRLAGGTDTQYF
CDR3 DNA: TGTGCCAGCAGCAGACTAGCGGGAGGGACAGATACGCAGTATTTT

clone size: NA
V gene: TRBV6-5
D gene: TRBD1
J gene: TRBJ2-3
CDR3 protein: CASSPRGQTDTQYF
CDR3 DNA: TGTGCCAGCAGCCCACGGGGACAGACCGATACGCAGTATTTT

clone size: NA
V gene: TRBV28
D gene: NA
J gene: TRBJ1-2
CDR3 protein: CASSPLGQGGNYGYTF
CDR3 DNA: TGTGCCAGCAGTCCACTAGGGCAGGGAGGGAACTATGGCTACACCTTC

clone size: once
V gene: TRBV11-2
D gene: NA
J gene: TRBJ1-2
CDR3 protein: CASSSDPGQTNYGYTF
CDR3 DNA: TGTGCCAGCAGCTCCGACCCGGGACAAACTAACTATGGCTACACCTTC

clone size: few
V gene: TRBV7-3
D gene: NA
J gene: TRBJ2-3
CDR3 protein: CASSFPGTDTQYF
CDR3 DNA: TGTGCCAGCAGCTTCCCCGGCACAGATACGCAGTATTTT

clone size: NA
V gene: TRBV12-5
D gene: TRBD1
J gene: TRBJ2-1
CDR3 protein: CASGLTRGQGYNEQFF
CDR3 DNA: TGTGCTAGTGGTTTGACTCGGGGACAGGGTTACAATGAGCAGTTCTTC

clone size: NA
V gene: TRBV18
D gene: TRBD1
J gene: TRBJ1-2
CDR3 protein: CASSPQGDNYGYTF
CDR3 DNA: TGTGCCAGCTCACCCCAGGGGGATAACTATGGCTACACCTTC

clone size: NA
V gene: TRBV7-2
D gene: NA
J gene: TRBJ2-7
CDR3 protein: CASSLDPLAPYEQYF
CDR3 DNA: TGTGCCAGCAGCTTAGACCCGCTAGCGCCCTACGAGCAGTACTTC

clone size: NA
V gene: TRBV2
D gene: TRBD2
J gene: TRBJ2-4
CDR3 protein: CASSGSGRAVRAKNIQYF
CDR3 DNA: TGTGCCAGCAGTGGTAGCGGGAGAGCGGTAAGAGCCAAAAACATTCAGTACTTC

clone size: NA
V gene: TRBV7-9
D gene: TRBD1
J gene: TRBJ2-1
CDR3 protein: CASSWALGQGNEQFF
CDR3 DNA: TGTGCCAGCAGCTGGGCACTTGGACAGGGCAATGAGCAGTTCTTC

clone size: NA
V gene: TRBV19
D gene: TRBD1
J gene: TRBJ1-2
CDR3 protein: CASSPRTGDGYTF
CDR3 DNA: TGTGCCAGTAGTCCTCGGACAGGGGATGGCTACACCTTC

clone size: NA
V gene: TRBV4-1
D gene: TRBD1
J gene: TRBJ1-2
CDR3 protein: CASSQGPGTGFIGLNGYTF
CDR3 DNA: TGCGCCAGCAGCCAAGGACCCGGGACAGGGTTTATAGGGTTAAATGGCTACACCTTC

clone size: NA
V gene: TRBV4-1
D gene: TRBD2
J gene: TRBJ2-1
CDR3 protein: CASRGTRGNEQFF
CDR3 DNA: TGCGCCAGCCGCGGGACTAGGGGCAATGAGCAGTTCTTC

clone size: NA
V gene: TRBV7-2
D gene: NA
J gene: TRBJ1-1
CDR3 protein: CASSDPGGGYTEAFF
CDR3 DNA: TGTGCCAGCAGCGACCCTGGGGGGGGGTACACTGAAGCTTTCTTT

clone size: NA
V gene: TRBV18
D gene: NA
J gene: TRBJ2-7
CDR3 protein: CASSLEDEQYF
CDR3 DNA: TGTGCCAGCTCACTAGAGGACGAGCAGTACTTC

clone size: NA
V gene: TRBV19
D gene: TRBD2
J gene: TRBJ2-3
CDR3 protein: CASSISSGGSGDTQYF
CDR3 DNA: TGTGCCAGTAGTATTTCTTCGGGAGGCTCAGGAGATACGCAGTATTTT

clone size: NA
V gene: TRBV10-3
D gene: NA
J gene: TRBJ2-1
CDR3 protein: CENVRNNEQFF
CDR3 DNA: TGTGAAAACGTGCGGAACAATGAGCAGTTCTTC

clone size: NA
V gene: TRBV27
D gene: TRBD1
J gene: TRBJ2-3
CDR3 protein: CASGNRGLWTDTQYF
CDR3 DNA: TGTGCCAGCGGAAACAGGGGGCTGTGGACAGATACGCAGTATTTT

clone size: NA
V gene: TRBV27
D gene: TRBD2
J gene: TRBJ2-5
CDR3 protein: CASRGAGEQTQYF
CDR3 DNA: TGTGCCAGCAGGGGAGCGGGAGAGCAGACCCAGTACTTC

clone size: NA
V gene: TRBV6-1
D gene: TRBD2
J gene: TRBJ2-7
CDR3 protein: CASSVETSGSYEQYF
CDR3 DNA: TGTGCCAGCAGTGTAGAGACTAGCGGCTCCTACGAGCAGTACTTC

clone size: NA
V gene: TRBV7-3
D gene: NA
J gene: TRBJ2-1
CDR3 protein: CASSRELNEQFF
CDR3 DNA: TGTGCCAGCAGCCGAGAACTCAATGAGCAGTTCTTC

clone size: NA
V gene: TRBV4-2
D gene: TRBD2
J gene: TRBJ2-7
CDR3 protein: CASSPTRGRAAYEQYF
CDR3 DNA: TGTGCCAGCAGCCCCACACGGGGGAGGGCCGCTTACGAGCAGTACTTC

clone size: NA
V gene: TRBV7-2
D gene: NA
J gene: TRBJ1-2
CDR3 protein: CASSSGVWDYGYTF
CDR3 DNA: TGTGCCAGCAGCTCGGGGGTATGGGACTATGGCTACACCTTC

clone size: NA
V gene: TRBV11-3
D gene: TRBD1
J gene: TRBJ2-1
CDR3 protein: CASSSPDRFNEQFF
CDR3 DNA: TGTGCCAGCAGCTCCCCGGACAGGTTCAATGAGCAGTTCTTC

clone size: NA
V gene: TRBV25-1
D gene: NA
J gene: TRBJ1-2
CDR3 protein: CASSEYSTGGGGYTF
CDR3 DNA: TGTGCCAGCAGTGAATATTCGACGGGGGGCGGTGGCTACACCTTC

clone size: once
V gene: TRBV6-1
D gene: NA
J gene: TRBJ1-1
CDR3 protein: CASSPLRGEAFF
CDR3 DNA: TGTGCCAGCAGTCCACTTAGGGGAGAAGCTTTCTTT

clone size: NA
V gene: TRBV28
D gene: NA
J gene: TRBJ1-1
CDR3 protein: CASSSNTEAFF
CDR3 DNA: TGTGCCAGCAGTTCTAACACTGAAGCTTTCTTT

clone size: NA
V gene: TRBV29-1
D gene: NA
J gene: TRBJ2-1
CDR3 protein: CSVEYPGSNEQFF
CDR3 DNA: TGCAGCGTTGAATACCCGGGAAGCAATGAGCAGTTCTTC

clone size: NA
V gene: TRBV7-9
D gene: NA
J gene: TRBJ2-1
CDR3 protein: CASARRAIPNEQFF
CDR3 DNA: TGTGCCAGCGCAAGGAGAGCGATTCCCAATGAGCAGTTCTTC

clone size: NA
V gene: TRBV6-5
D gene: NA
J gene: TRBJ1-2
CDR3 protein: CASSSVGGSYGYTF
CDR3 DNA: TGTGCCAGCAGTTCGGTTGGGGGGAGCTATGGCTACACCTTC

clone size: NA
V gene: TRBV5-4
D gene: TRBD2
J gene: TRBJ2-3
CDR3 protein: CASSPGTSGSTDTQYF
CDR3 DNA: TGTGCCAGCAGCCCTGGGACTAGCGGGAGCACAGATACGCAGTATTTT

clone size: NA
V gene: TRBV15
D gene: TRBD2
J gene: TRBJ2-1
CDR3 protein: CATSRGGLAGSSSYNEQFF
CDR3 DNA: TGTGCCACCAGCAGAGGGGGACTAGCGGGGTCGAGCTCCTACAATGAGCAGTTCTTC

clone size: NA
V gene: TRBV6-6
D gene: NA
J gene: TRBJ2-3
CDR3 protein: CASSRPGVTDTQYF
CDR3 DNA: TGTGCCAGCAGTCGCCCAGGGGTTACAGATACGCAGTATTTT

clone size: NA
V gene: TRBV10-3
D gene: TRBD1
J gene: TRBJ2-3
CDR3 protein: CAIRPGQGLSTDTQYF
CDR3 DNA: TGTGCCATCAGGCCTGGACAGGGTCTTAGCACAGATACGCAGTATTTT

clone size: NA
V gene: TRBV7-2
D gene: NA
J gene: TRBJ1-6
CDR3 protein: CASSLSGMSPLHF
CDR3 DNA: TGTGCCAGCAGCTTATCAGGGATGTCACCCCTCCACTTT

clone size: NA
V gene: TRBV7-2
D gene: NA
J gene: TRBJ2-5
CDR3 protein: CASSPAGLLGQETQYF
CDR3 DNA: TGTGCCAGCAGCCCTGCGGGACTCCTGGGACAAGAGACCCAGTACTTC

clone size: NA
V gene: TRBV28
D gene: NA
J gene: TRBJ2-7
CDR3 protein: CASSPGGGPQYF
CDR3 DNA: TGTGCCAGCAGCCCTGGGGGAGGACCTCAGTACTTC

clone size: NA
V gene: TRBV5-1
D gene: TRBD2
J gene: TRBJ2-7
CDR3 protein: CASSLTLAGGYEQYF
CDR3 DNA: TGCGCCAGCAGCTTGACCTTAGCGGGAGGCTACGAGCAGTACTTC

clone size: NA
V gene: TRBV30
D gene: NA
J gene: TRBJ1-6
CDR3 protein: CAWTLGTLFSPLHF
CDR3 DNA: TGTGCCTGGACCTTGGGGACTCTTTTTTCACCCCTCCACTTT

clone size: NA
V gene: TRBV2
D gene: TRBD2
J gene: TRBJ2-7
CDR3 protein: CASSGGGAGVSYEQYF
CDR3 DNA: TGTGCCAGCAGTGGGGGAGGAGCGGGAGTCTCCTACGAGCAGTACTTC